This TCR beta chain was recovered during a study of cytomegalovirus exposure and HLA in healthy donors. On the study more broadly: Early released data comprised some 91 million unique TCRs from HLA-typed donors. Study-level points and caveats: Later genetic work tied a missense DCLRE1C variant to beta-chain V and J trimming. The study put around 180 TCR beta chains on its list as cytomegalovirus-associated.

In the PCR, 60 Vbeta and 13 Jbeta primers were used. Method: immunoSEQ multiplex PCR; TCRdb's copy keeps in-frame clones and lacks some. The table lists about 72,000 clones, over 75% of them singletons, with about 6.5% in the top ten. As regards this clone: Its antigen is unknown.

The V gene's germline CDR1 is SGHRS and CDR2 YFSETQ. This CDR3 is 15 amino acids long. V gave up 4 bases and J gave up 0 bases, with 13 bases separating them. The sample taken for sequencing was PBMCs. The chain links TRBV5-1 to TRBJ1-2, with D maybe TRBD1 (5 bases). The TCR comes from a human donor in good health. The CDR3 reads CASSLTGNTNYGYTF. For the CDR3, the DNA is TGCGCCAGCAGCCTTACAGGCAATACTAACTATGGCTACACCTTC.